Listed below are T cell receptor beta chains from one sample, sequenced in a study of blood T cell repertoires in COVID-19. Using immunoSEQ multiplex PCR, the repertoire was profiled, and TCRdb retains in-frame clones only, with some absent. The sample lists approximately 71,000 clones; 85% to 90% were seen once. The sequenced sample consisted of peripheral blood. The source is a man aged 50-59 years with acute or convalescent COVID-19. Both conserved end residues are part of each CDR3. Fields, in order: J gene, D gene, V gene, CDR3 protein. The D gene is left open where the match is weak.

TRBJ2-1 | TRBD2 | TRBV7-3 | CASSPLAGSSYNEQFF
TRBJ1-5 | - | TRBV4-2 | CASSQAGNQPQHF
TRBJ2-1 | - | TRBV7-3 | CASSAAGSSYNEQFF
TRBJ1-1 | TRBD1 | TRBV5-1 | CASSPGYRGRGTEAFF
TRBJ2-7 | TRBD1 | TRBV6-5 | CASTAGTGSSLYF
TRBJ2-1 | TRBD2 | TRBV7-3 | CASSLGAGGWDEQFF
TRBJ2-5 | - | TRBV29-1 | CSVGRQETQYF
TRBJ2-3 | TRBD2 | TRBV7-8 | CASSYPTGTSDWMRSTDTQYF
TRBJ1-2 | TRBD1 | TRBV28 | CASSLTGTGGGYTF
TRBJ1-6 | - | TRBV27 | CASSFGVTDTPLHF
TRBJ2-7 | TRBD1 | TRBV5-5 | CASSLEGQEVNEQYF
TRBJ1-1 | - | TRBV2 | CASSELEEGKEAFF
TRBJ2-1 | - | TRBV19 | CASSFWDSFGSYNEQFF